A single sample is the source of the 11 T cell receptor beta chains below, sequenced in a study of neurological immune-mediated disorders (dated by TCRdb to the late 2010s). Library construction relied on 5' RACE. TCRdb names Illumina HiSeq 2500 as the instrument used. Through fastp at Q25 and MiXCR, TCRdb rebuilt clones from the public reads, retaining in-frame beta chains. For every CDR3 protein sequence, its rows merge into one entry that carries the most common genes and DNA. This sample is represented by 93,000 or so distinct CDR3 sequences; 10% to 12% of them were singletons. In total, the top ten clones hold approximately 3.4% of the sample. The sample's time point label, in plain terms: longitudinal time-point 3. The sequencing sample was made of PBMCs. The receptors stem from a female donor with HTLV-1-associated myelopathy (HAM/TSP).

This clonotype was observed many times. CDR3 amino acids: CSASDRLYGYTF. The CDR3 DNA follows: TGCAGTGCTAGTGATCGACTATATGGCTACACCTTC. The chain has TRBV20-1 and TRBJ1-2; unclear D gene. The CDR3 is 12 amino acids. With 3 bases removed from V and 5 bases from J, the gap between germline ends came to 10 bases. The germline CDR1 and CDR2 sequences are DFQATT and SNEGSKA (reference sequence).

V is TRBV25-1 and J is TRBJ2-4, with unresolved D. The V gene's germline CDR1 is MGHDK and CDR2 SYGVNS. V was pared by 4 bases and J by 1 base, with 8 bases between. The CDR3 is 14 amino acids. The CDR3 is CASSASDAKNIQYF. The CDR3 bases are TGTGCCAGCAGTGCCTCAGATGCCAAAAACATTCAGTACTTC.

This clonotype appeared a few times. The chain carries TRBV5-1 and TRBJ2-3; TRBD2 aligns across 9 bases. V shed 3 bases, J shed 1 base, and the junction held 12 bases outside the gene matches. This CDR3 is built from 18 residues. Germline-derived CDR1 and CDR2 are SGHRS and YFSETQ. The CDR3 DNA is TGCGCCAGCAGCTGGGGGCTAGCGGGGTCCGCGGGCACAGATACGCAGTATTTT. Protein: CASSWGLAGSAGTDTQYF.

This clonotype was found many times. The chain uses TRBV5-1 and TRBJ2-5; tentative D call: TRBD2 (6 bases). Trimming cost V 5 bases and J 5 bases, with 10 bases left between them. CDR3 size: 12 residues. Germline CDR1 and CDR2: SGHRS and YFSETQ. As DNA, the CDR3 is TGCGCCAGCAGGGCGGAGGGGGAGACCCAGTACTTC. As protein: CASRAEGETQYF.

Only a few counts were recorded for this clonotype. The chain links TRBV5-1 to TRBJ2-1, with a possible D match to TRBD2 (5 bases). The V end lost 3 bases, the J end lost 5 bases, and 12 bases lay between the germline ends. The CDR3 sequence is 14 residues long. CDR1 is SGHRS, CDR2 YFSETQ, per germline. The CDR3 spells CASSWGEVDNEQFF. CDR3 sequence (DNA): TGCGCCAGCAGCTGGGGAGAGGTGGACAATGAGCAGTTCTTC. Together with reference TRBV5-1 and TRBJ2-1, the CDR3 gives the full variable domain: KAGVTQTPRYLIKTRGQQVTLSCSPISGHRSVSWYQQTPGQGLQFLFEYFSETQRNKGNFPGRFSGRQFSNSRSEMNVSTLELGDSALYLCASSWGEVDNEQFFGPGTRLTVL.

At least ten counts were recorded for this clonotype. This chain links TRBV25-1 with TRBJ2-3; D is undetermined. V was shortened by 2 bases and J by 6 bases, with 6 bases between the two germline ends. Germline CDR1 MGHDK, CDR2 SYGVNS. The CDR3 sequence is 12 residues long. The CDR3 nucleotides read TGTGCCAGCAGTGAAGGCGCGGATACGCAGTATTTT. Amino acids: CASSEGADTQYF.

In this sample, this clonotype turned up many times. This rearrangement joins TRBV20-1 to TRBJ2-2, with unresolved D. Germline V gene data show CDR1 as DFQATT and CDR2 as SNEGSKA (reference sequence). V shed 6 bases and J shed 1 base, with 12 bases lying between them. CDR3 size: 14 residues. CDR3 bases: TGCAGTGCCCACAAGACGGGGAACACCGGGGAGCTGTTTTTT. Its translation is CSAHKTGNTGELFF.

This clonotype was counted ten times or more. The V and J genes are TRBV28 and TRBJ1-6; tentatively, D is TRBD1 (6 bases). V gave up 4 bases and J gave up 0 bases, with 10 bases separating them. Per germline, CDR1 MDHEN and CDR2 SYDVKM. This CDR3 has 16 residues. The DNA for the CDR3 is TGTGCCAGCAGTTCAACAGGGATCTCCTATAATTCACCCCTCCACTTT. Amino acids: CASSSTGISYNSPLHF.

This clonotype was detected many times. The chain couples TRBV20-1 to TRBJ2-7; D not certain. Trimming stripped 5 bases from V and 5 bases from J, with 16 bases between. The CDR3 length is 13 residues. The V gene's germline CDR1 is DFQATT and CDR2 SNEGSKA (reference sequence). CDR3 protein: CSAHGSRVNEQYF. The CDR3 coding sequence is TGCAGTGCTCACGGTAGTAGAGTTAACGAGCAGTACTTC.

This clonotype was seen ten or more times. The genes are TRBV5-1 and TRBJ2-1; 9 bases are shared with TRBD1. Trimming took 4 bases from V and 9 from J; bases not matched to a gene: 8. This CDR3 region has 14 residues. CDR1 SGHRS and CDR2 YFSETQ come from the germline V gene. This chain's CDR3 is CASSILTGGGEQFF. Written as DNA, the CDR3 is TGCGCCAGCAGCATTCTCACAGGGGGCGGTGAGCAGTTCTTC.

This clonotype was seen repeatedly, ten times or more. The genes are TRBV20-1 and TRBJ2-5, with D unclear. V was clipped by 1 base and J by 3 bases, with 15 bases between them. This CDR3 is 15 amino acids long. Germline V gives CDR1 DFQATT, CDR2 SNEGSKA (reference sequence). This CDR3 is CSARGPRSLEETQYF. CDR3 DNA sequence: TGCAGTGCTAGAGGACCGCGCAGCCTGGAAGAGACCCAGTACTTC.